The text below deals with one T cell receptor beta chain. The record originates from a study of OX40 agonist ivuxolimab in advanced cancers. The table came from immunoSEQ multiplex PCR; TCRdb's copy has only in-frame clones and leaves some out. The sample lists tens of thousands of clones; approximately 81% were seen once. The CDR3 is 14 amino acids. Germline V gene data show CDR1 as MNHEY and CDR2 as SVGAGI. V lost 6 bases and J 4 bases, leaving 15 bases between the germline ends. The specimen comprised CD4+ or CD8+ T cells sorted from blood, sampled in a trial of the OX40 agonist ivuxolimab. The rearrangement uses TRBV6-5 and TRBJ1-2, with a tentative D call TRBD1 (5 bases). This TCR came from an adult with an advanced solid tumor such as melanoma, head and neck, liver or kidney cancer. The CDR3, as DNA: TGTGCCAGCAGGGGGACTTCGAGGGGCTATGGCTACACCTTC. This encodes CASRGTSRGYGYTF.